This TCR beta chain came from a study of blood T cell repertoires in COVID-19. Study information: COVID-19 samples collected from the United States, Italy and Spain covered acute and convalescent phases. PBMCs, B-cell-depleted T cells, or T cells were the source of the cDNA or gDNA that made up the material.

Authors' analysis steps: It was from reference gene primer amplification that nucleated cell counts were estimated. Only in-frame clones appear in the TCRdb table, and some are missing; sequencing was by immunoSEQ multiplex PCR. That table gives V, J and clone size, and the DNA gave D and trimming. The sample yields some 170,000 clones, about three quarters seen once. The CDR3 is 15 residues long. With 3 bases clipped from V and 3 bases from J, the junction kept 7 bases outside the gene matches. Germline values: CDR1 SGHNT, CDR2 YYREEE (reference sequence). This chain uses TRBV5-4 with TRBJ2-3, with TRBD1 identical over 7 bases. This TCR was recovered from a woman in her seventies with acute or convalescent COVID-19. The sample consisted of peripheral blood. CDR3 DNA: TGTGCCAGCAGCTGGGAGACAGGGACAACAGATACGCAGTATTTT. Its translation is CASSWETGTTDTQYF.